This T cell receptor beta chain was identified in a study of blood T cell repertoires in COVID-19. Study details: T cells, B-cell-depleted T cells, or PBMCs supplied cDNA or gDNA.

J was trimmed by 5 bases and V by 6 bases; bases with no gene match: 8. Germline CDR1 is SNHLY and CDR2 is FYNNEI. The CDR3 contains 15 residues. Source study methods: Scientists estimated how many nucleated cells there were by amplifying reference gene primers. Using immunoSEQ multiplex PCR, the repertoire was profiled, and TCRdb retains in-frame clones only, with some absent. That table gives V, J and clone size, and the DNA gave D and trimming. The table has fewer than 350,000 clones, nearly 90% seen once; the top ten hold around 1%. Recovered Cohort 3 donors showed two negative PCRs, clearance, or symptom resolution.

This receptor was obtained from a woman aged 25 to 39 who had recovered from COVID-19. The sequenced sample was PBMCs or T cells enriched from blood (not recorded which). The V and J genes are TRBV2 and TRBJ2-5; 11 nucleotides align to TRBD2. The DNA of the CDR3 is TGTGCCAGCAGCGGGACTAGCGGAGCCGGGGAGACCCAGTACTTC. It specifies CASSGTSGAGETQYF. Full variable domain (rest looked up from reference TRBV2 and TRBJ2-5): EPEVTQTPSHQVTQMGQEVILRCVPISNHLYFYWYRQILGQKVEFLVSFYNNEISEKSEIFDDQFSVERPDGSNFTLKIRSTKLEDSAMYFCASSGTSGAGETQYFGPGTRLLVL.